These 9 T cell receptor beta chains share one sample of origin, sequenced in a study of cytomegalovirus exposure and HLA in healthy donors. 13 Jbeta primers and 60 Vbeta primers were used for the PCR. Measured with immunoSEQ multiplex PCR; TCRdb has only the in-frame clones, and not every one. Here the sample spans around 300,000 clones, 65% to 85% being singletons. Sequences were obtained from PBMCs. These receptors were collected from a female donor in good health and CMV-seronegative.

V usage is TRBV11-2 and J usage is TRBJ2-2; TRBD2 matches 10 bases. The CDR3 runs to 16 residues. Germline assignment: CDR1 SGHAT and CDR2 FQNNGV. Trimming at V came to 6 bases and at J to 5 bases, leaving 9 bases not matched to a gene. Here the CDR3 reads CASRSLAGVRTGELFF. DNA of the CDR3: TGTGCCAGCAGATCCCTAGCGGGAGTACGGACCGGGGAGCTGTTTTTT.

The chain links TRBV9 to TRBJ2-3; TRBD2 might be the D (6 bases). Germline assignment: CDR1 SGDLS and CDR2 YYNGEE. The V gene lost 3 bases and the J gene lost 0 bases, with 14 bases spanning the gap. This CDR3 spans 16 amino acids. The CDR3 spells CASSGGAGSSTDTQYF. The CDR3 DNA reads TGTGCCAGCAGCGGGGGAGCGGGTAGCAGCACAGATACGCAGTATTTT. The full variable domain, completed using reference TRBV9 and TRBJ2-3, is DSGVTQTPKHLITATGQRVTLRCSPRSGDLSVYWYQQSLDQGLQFLIQYYNGEERAKGNILERFSAQQFPDLHSELNLSSLELGDSALYFCASSGGAGSSTDTQYFGPGTRLTVL.

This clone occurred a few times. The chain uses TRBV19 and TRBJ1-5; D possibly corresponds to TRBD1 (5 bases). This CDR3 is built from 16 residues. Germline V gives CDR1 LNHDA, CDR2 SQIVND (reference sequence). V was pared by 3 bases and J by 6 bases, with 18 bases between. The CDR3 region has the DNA TGTGCCAGTAGTATCACGGAGGGGACCGGGGGTCAGCCCCAGCATTTT. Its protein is CASSITEGTGGQPQHF.

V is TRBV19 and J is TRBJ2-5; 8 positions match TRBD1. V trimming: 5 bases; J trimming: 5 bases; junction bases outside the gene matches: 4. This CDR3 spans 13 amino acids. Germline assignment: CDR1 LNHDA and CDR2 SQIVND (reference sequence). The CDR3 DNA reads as TGTGCCAGTAGTTCGACAGGGGTCGAGACCCAGTACTTC. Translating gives CASSSTGVETQYF.

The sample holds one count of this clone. The CDR3 spells CASSPRLGQSSGANVLTF. In DNA, the CDR3 is TGTGCCAGCAGTCCACGACTGGGACAGAGCTCTGGGGCCAACGTCCTGACTTTC. The V gene is TRBV28, the J gene TRBJ2-6, with TRBD1 matching over 7 bases. This CDR3 has 18 amino acids. Losses at the gene ends were 5 bases for V and 0 bases for J; bases not matched to a gene: 10. From germline, CDR1 is MDHEN and CDR2 SYDVKM.

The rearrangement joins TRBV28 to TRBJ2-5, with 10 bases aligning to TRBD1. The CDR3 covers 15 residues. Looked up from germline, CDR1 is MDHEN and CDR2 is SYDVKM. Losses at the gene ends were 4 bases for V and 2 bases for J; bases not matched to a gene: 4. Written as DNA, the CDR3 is TGTGCCAGCAGTTCCGGGACAGGGGAGCAAGAGACCCAGTACTTC. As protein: CASSSGTGEQETQYF.

The CDR3 bases are TGTGCCAGCAGCTTAGTGGGAGACGCGGAGACCCAGTACTTC. It codes for CASSLVGDAETQYF. This chain links TRBV7-2 with TRBJ2-5; TRBD2 is a possible D gene (5 bases). V lost 1 base and J 5 bases, leaving 11 bases between the germline ends. Germline V gene data show CDR1 as SGHTA and CDR2 as FQGNSA. The CDR3 has 14 amino acids.

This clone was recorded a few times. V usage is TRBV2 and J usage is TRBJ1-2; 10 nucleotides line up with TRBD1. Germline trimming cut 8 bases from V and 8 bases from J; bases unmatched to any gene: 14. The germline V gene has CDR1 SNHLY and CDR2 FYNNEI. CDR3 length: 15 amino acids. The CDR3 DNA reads TGTGCCAGCCCCCCCGCCCCTGGACAGGGGGTCGGCTACACCTTC. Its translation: CASPPAPGQGVGYTF. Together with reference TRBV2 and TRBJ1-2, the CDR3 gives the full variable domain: EPEVTQTPSHQVTQMGQEVILRCVPISNHLYFYWYRQILGQKVEFLVSFYNNEISEKSEIFDDQFSVERPDGSNFTLKIRSTKLEDSAMYFCASPPAPGQGVGYTFGSGTRLTVV.

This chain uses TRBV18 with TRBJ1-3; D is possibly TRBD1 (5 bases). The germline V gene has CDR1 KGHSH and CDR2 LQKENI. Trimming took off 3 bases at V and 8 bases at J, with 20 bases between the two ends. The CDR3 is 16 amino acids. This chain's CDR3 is CASSPTTTPKGDTIYF. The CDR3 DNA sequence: TGTGCCAGCTCACCGACGACAACTCCGAAAGGGGACACCATATATTTT.